A selection of T cell receptor beta chains follows, all from one sample in a study of CD8 T cells in ankylosing spondylitis. One entry per CDR3 protein, called by TCRdb with MiXCR from the 5' RACE reads. This table has about 140,000 distinct CDR3 sequences, 11% appearing once. What was sequenced was blood, either unsorted or a sorted T cell fraction (not recorded which). The receptors were gathered from a female donor with ankylosing spondylitis or in good health (not recorded which). The CDR3 runs from the conserved cysteine through the conserved F or W. A D gene is named only where the DNA matches it firmly. Clone size is shown for a subset of rows, as once, few, many or a class of expanded clone.

TRBJ2-4 many - TRBV12-3/TRBV12-4 CASSSPGSAKNIQYF TGTGCCAGCAGTTCCCCGGGGAGCGCCAAAAACATTCAGTACTTC
TRBJ2-1 many - TRBV4-1 CASSQDKGGAGQARYGEQFF TGCGCCAGCAGCCAAGATAAGGGCGGGGCAGGCCAAGCACGGTACGGTGAGCAGTTCTTC
TRBJ2-7 many TRBD1 TRBV20-1 CSASPLPGTASQQYF TGCAGTGCTAGCCCACTGCCCGGGACAGCATCCCAGCAGTACTTC
TRBJ1-2 few - TRBV28 CASNRANYGYTF TGTGCCAGTAACAGGGCTAACTATGGCTACACCTTC
TRBJ1-4 - - TRBV6-5 CASSYSRGRLNEKLFF TGTGCCAGCAGTTACTCACGGGGCAGGTTAAATGAAAAACTGTTTTTT
TRBJ2-5 many - TRBV12-3/TRBV12-4 CASRTTKGEETQYF TGTGCCAGCAGGACCACGAAGGGGGAAGAGACCCAGTACTTC
TRBJ2-1 many - TRBV11-1 CASRIDRSSYNEQFF TGTGCCAGCAGAATAGACAGGAGCTCCTACAATGAGCAGTTCTTC
TRBJ1-1 once - TRBV7-3 CASSLNGEQNTEAFF TGTGCCAGCAGCTTAAATGGAGAGCAAAACACTGAAGCTTTCTTT
TRBJ1-2 many - TRBV29-1 CSVQGQVNYTF TGCAGCGTTCAGGGCCAGGTCAATTACACCTTC
TRBJ2-3 many - TRBV20-1 CSATSQGDTQYF TGCAGTGCTACGTCCCAGGGGGATACGCAGTATTTT
TRBJ2-2 many - TRBV24-1 CATSDTQHTGELFF TGTGCCACCAGTGATACCCAGCACACCGGGGAGCTGTTTTTT
TRBJ2-5 many - TRBV29-1 CSVEVGSPPYF TGCAGCGTTGAGGTGGGGTCCCCCCCGTACTTC
TRBJ1-1 many TRBD1 TRBV5-6 CASSLKFKGALAFF TGTGCCAGCAGCTTGAAGTTTAAGGGGGCATTGGCTTTCTTT
TRBJ1-4 - - TRBV7-9 CASSLAGHSNEKLFF TGTGCCAGCAGCTTAGCGGGACACAGTAATGAAAAACTGTTTTTT
TRBJ2-1 many - TRBV5-1 CASSLDAGIQFF TGCGCCAGCAGCTTGGATGCGGGAATTCAGTTCTTC
TRBJ2-3 many - TRBV5-1 CASSVRLADTQYF TGCGCCAGCAGCGTACGACTAGCAGATACGCAGTATTTT
TRBJ1-1 - - TRBV6-2/TRBV6-3 CASSYVGGDEAFF TGTGCCAGCAGTTACGTCGGCGGGGATGAAGCTTTCTTT
TRBJ1-1 many TRBD1 TRBV20-1 CSVVIGTGRTEAFF TGCAGTGTCGTAATTGGGACAGGGCGCACTGAAGCTTTCTTT
TRBJ2-3 many - TRBV2 CASSEETTPLDTQYF TGTGCCAGCAGTGAAGAGACGACCCCACTTGATACGCAGTATTTT
TRBJ1-5 many - TRBV7-2 CASSLTWAGQPQHF TGTGCCAGCAGCTTAACGTGGGCGGGGCAGCCCCAGCATTTT
TRBJ2-7 many TRBD2 TRBV12-3/TRBV12-4 CASMVREGITPYEQYF TGTGCCAGCATGGTCCGGGAGGGAATTACTCCCTACGAGCAGTACTTC
TRBJ2-3 - - TRBV7-2 CASSPSWAGYTQYF TGTGCCAGCAGCCCGAGCTGGGCTGGATATACGCAGTATTTT
TRBJ2-1 many - TRBV24-1 CATSEPGVRVQFF TGTGCCACCAGTGAGCCGGGGGTTCGGGTGCAGTTCTTC